The 26 T cell receptor beta chains listed next were all sequenced from one sample in a study of T-cell memory formation after mild COVID-19 (dated by TCRdb to the early 2020s). Libraries were made using 5' RACE. The sequencer listed for this sample is Illumina NovaSeq 6000. TCRdb's own reprocessing of the public reads used fastp at Q25 and MiXCR and kept productive beta chains. Rows matching on CDR3 protein sequence are summarized as one entry with the most common DNA and genes. The sample table shows roughly 480,000 distinct CDR3 sequences, and about 23% are seen once. Under 15% of the sample is held by the ten biggest clonotypes. The sequenced material came from PBMCs or a T cell subset sorted from them (not recorded which). The receptors derive from an adult woman who had mild COVID-19 (a few samples of this study predate the infection). The sample titles of this study are shuffled in the database, so cell type and time point are left out; the donor was told from shared clones.

This chain connects TRBV4-2 to TRBJ2-7, with D possibly matching TRBD1 (5 bases). The CDR3 has 16 amino acids. V was cut by 0 bases and J by 0 bases, with 12 bases left in between. Germline loops: CDR1 LGHNA, CDR2 YNFKEQ. This CDR3 reads CASSQEYGTGSYEQYF. CDR3 coding DNA: TGTGCCAGCAGCCAAGAATACGGAACAGGCTCCTACGAGCAGTACTTC.

V usage is TRBV27 and J usage is TRBJ2-7; 10 positions match TRBD1. The J segment lost 3 bases and the V segment lost 5 bases, leaving 10 bases of the junction unmatched. CDR3 length: 16 amino acids. The germline CDR1 and CDR2 sequences are MNHEY and SMNVEV (reference sequence). This CDR3 is CASSTTGTGVIYEQYF. DNA of the CDR3: TGTGCCAGCAGTACGACCGGGACAGGGGTTATCTACGAGCAGTACTTC.

This clonotype was found a few times. The CDR3 DNA follows: TGTGCCAGCAGCGTAGGGACTAGCCAAGAGACCCAGTACTTC. Its protein product is CASSVGTSQETQYF. This chain uses TRBV9 with TRBJ2-5; 7 nucleotides line up with TRBD2. Germline V gene lookup returns CDR1 SGDLS and CDR2 YYNGEE. CDR3 length equals 14 residues. V shed 0 bases and J 1 base; nucleotides not matched to a gene: 0.

The J gene is TRBJ2-1, the V gene TRBV24-1; D perhaps matches TRBD1 (5 bases). The CDR3 runs 15 residues. Per the germline V gene, CDR1 is KGHDR and CDR2 is SFDVKD. Trimming shortened V by 6 bases and J by 12 bases, and 23 bases separated the two germline ends. The CDR3 region has the DNA TGTGCCACCAGTCTAGGGGAAGGCGCAGTTTCGCGGCAGTTCTTC. It specifies CATSLGEGAVSRQFF.

This chain uses TRBV4-3 with TRBJ2-1; D possibly corresponds to TRBD2 (6 bases). The germline gives CDR1 LGHNA, CDR2 YSLEER. The CDR3 length is 15 residues. V gave up 5 bases and J gave up 1 base, with 12 bases separating them. The CDR3 region has the DNA TGCGCCAGCAGCGTTCGCGGGGTATCCTACAATGAGCAGTTCTTC. The encoded protein is CASSVRGVSYNEQFF.

This chain connects TRBV7-9 to TRBJ2-3, with D unclear. The ends were cut back, 6 bases at V and 4 bases at J, with 11 bases in the middle. This CDR3 has 13 amino acids. Germline V gives CDR1 SEHNR, CDR2 FQNEAQ (reference sequence). CDR3 region: CASSQNLPDTQYF. In DNA, the CDR3 is TGTGCCAGCAGTCAAAACCTTCCAGATACGCAGTATTTT.

This clonotype was found a few times. The rearrangement joins TRBV5-6 to TRBJ2-7; no clear D. Germline CDR1 and CDR2: SGHDT and YYEEEE. V lost 1 base to trimming and J lost 4 bases, with 6 bases between them. CDR3 size: 12 residues. CDR3 nucleotide sequence: TGTGCCAGCAGCTTGCAGACGTACGAGCAGTACTTC. Translated, it gives CASSLQTYEQYF.

The chain couples TRBV7-3 to TRBJ2-7, with 8 bases identical to TRBD2. There are 16 residues in the CDR3. Germline CDR1 reads SGHTA; CDR2 reads FQGTGA. V lost 0 bases to trimming and J lost 6 bases; unmatched junction nucleotides: 10. CDR3 in amino acids: CASSLTRSGLAGEQYF. The CDR3 DNA follows: TGTGCCAGCAGCTTAACACGATCGGGGCTAGCGGGCGAGCAGTACTTC.

The chain uses TRBV6-1 and TRBJ1-1; D is perhaps TRBD1 (5 bases). Germline lookup yields CDR1 MNHNS and CDR2 SASEGT. CDR3 length equals 14 residues. V lost 6 bases to trimming and J lost 6 bases, with 17 bases between them. Here the CDR3 reads CASSDRGDGPEAFF. CDR3 nucleotide sequence: TGTGCCAGCAGCGACCGGGGGGATGGGCCTGAAGCTTTCTTT.

The sample holds a few counts of this clonotype. The chain recombines TRBV25-1 with TRBJ2-4, with 7 positions matching TRBD2. Per the germline V gene, CDR1 is MGHDK and CDR2 is SYGVNS. The CDR3 sequence is 19 residues long. J gave up 0 bases and V 3 bases, and 14 bases lay outside the gene matches. The CDR3 DNA is TGTGCCAGCAGTGATTGGGCTAGCGGAGCAAATTTAGCCAAAAACATTCAGTACTTC. Translating it yields CASSDWASGANLAKNIQYF.

This clonotype showed up just a few times. The chain combines TRBV7-9 with TRBJ2-7; weak D call: TRBD1 (5 bases). Germline V CDR1 and CDR2: SEHNR, FQNEAQ (reference sequence). Trimming left V 5 bases short and J 6 bases short, with 20 bases between. This CDR3 has 15 residues. This chain's CDR3 is CASSGEQEFLREQYF. The CDR3 coding sequence is TGTGCCAGCAGCGGTGAACAGGAATTCCTACGCGAGCAGTACTTC.

The chain links TRBV3-1 to TRBJ1-2; D is ambiguous. V lost 3 bases and J 3 bases, leaving 8 bases between the germline ends. This CDR3 is built from 13 residues. Germline loops: CDR1 LGHDT, CDR2 YNNKEL (reference sequence). The CDR3 loop is CASSQGFDYGYTF. CDR3 in DNA: TGTGCCAGCAGCCAGGGTTTTGACTATGGCTACACCTTC.

The gene calls are TRBV20-1 and TRBJ2-1; 11 bases agree with TRBD2. With V trimmed by 5 bases and J by 6 bases, 12 bases remained unmatched. Germline assignment: CDR1 DFQATT and CDR2 SNEGSKA (reference sequence). The length of the CDR3 is 16 residues. The DNA of the CDR3 is TGCAGTGCTCGGACTAGCGGGCCACTCAGAGGCAATGAGCAGTTCTTC. Its protein product is CSARTSGPLRGNEQFF.

The chain uses TRBV12-3 or TRBV12-4 and TRBJ2-1; 7 nucleotides align to TRBD2. The CDR3 runs to 14 residues. Germline trimming cut 1 base from V and 10 bases from J; bases unmatched to any gene: 7. For the CDR3, the DNA is TGTGCCAGCAGTTTAGGGCAGTCCGGGGGGGAGCAGTTCTTC. Its protein product is CASSLGQSGGEQFF.

A few counts support this clonotype. This rearrangement joins TRBV12-3 or TRBV12-4 to TRBJ2-7; the match to TRBD2 covers 7 bases. This CDR3 is built from 13 residues. Losses at the gene ends were 4 bases for V and 6 bases for J; bases not matched to a gene: 6. The CDR3 loop reads CASSSSGVSEQYF. Written as DNA, the CDR3 is TGTGCCAGCAGTTCCAGCGGGGTTAGCGAGCAGTACTTC.

The chain has TRBV30 and TRBJ2-7, with 7 bases matching TRBD1. V lost 5 bases, J lost 2 bases, and 6 bases stayed unmatched. This CDR3 is built from 13 residues. Germline lookup yields CDR1 GTSNPN and CDR2 SVGIG (reference sequence). CDR3 coding DNA: TGTGCCTGGTCAGGACAGGACACCTACGAGCAGTACTTC. Residues: CAWSGQDTYEQYF. The full variable domain, its missing parts supplied by reference TRBV30 and TRBJ2-7, is SQTIHQWPATLVQPVGSPLSLECTVEGTSNPNLYWYRQAAGRGLQLLFYSVGIGQISSEVPQNLSASRPQDRQFILSSKKLLLSDSGFYLCAWSGQDTYEQYFGPGTRLTVT.

The chain couples TRBV19 to TRBJ2-5; TRBD1 agrees at 8 bases. The junction had 8 bases not matched to a gene; V was cut back by 1 base and J by 4 bases. The CDR3 is made up of 16 amino acids. Looked up from germline, CDR1 is LNHDA and CDR2 is SQIVND (reference sequence). CDR3: CASSIVRQGAGETQYF. In DNA, the CDR3 is TGTGCCAGTAGTATAGTAAGGCAGGGGGCCGGAGAGACCCAGTACTTC.

This clonotype has only a few counts. The J gene is TRBJ1-1, the V gene TRBV3-1; no clear D gene. Germline V gene lookup returns CDR1 LGHDT and CDR2 YNNKEL (reference sequence). This CDR3 has 14 residues. V was cut by 1 base and J by 1 base, with 7 bases left in between. The CDR3, as DNA: TGTGCCAGCAGCCAAGGATTTTCGAACACTGAAGCTTTCTTT. Amino acids: CASSQGFSNTEAFF.

The rearrangement links TRBV30 to TRBJ2-5; unclear D gene. Looked up from germline, CDR1 is GTSNPN and CDR2 is SVGIG (reference sequence). V was clipped by 2 bases and J by 2 bases, with 9 bases between them. This CDR3 spans 13 amino acids. CDR3 DNA: TGTGCCTGGAGTATCCTTCTTCAAGAGACCCAGTACTTC. Amino acid sequence: CAWSILLQETQYF.

The CDR3 region is CASSLVASGPSTDNEQFF. DNA of the CDR3: TGTGCCAGCAGCTTAGTGGCTAGCGGGCCCTCTACGGACAATGAGCAGTTCTTC. This chain links TRBV7-8 with TRBJ2-1; 8 bases are shared with TRBD2. CDR3 length: 18 amino acids. The trim removed 1 base at V and 5 bases at J, leaving 13 bases unmatched. Germline assignment: CDR1 SGHVS and CDR2 FQNEAQ.

This clonotype has just a few counts. J is TRBJ2-7 and V is TRBV12-3 or TRBV12-4, with 7 bases fitting TRBD1. CDR3 length: 13 amino acids. The junction had 5 bases not matched to a gene; V was cut back by 5 bases and J by 4 bases. CDR3 sequence reads: CASSAYRGYEQYF. The CDR3 bases are TGTGCCAGCAGTGCTTACAGGGGTTACGAGCAGTACTTC.

The rearrangement links TRBV6-5 to TRBJ2-1, with 8 nucleotides matching TRBD2. This CDR3 comprises 15 residues. Germline V gene sequence: CDR1 MNHEY, CDR2 SVGAGI. V shed 7 bases, J shed 8 bases, and the junction held 13 bases outside the gene matches. The CDR3 protein is CASTPAGGREDEQFF. The CDR3 bases are TGTGCCAGCACCCCCGCGGGGGGCCGAGAGGATGAGCAGTTCTTC.

This clonotype has a handful of counts. The chain uses TRBV20-1 and TRBJ2-1; 7 bases map to TRBD2. The CDR3 totals 14 residues. CDR1 and CDR2 from the germline V gene are DFQATT and SNEGSKA (reference sequence). The V gene end was trimmed by 1 base and the J gene end by 3 bases; junction bases not matched to a gene: 3. CDR3 sequence reads: CSARASGVYNEQFF. CDR3 in DNA: TGCAGTGCTAGAGCTAGCGGAGTCTACAATGAGCAGTTCTTC.

The chain recombines TRBV27 with TRBJ1-6; unclear D gene. Germline assignment: CDR1 MNHEY and CDR2 SMNVEV (reference sequence). Trimming left V 3 bases short and J 5 bases short, with 11 bases between. The CDR3 has 15 residues. CDR3 bases: TGTGCCAGCAGTTTTGGTCGCAGCGATAATTCACCCCTCCACTTT. Protein sequence: CASSFGRSDNSPLHF.

J is TRBJ2-3 and V is TRBV7-2; 10 nucleotides agree with TRBD2. The CDR3 has 15 residues. Looked up from germline, CDR1 is SGHTA and CDR2 is FQGNSA. V shed 4 bases, J shed 2 bases, and the junction held 3 bases outside the gene matches. The CDR3 here is CASSSTSGITDTQYF. Written as DNA, the CDR3 is TGTGCCAGCAGCTCAACTAGCGGGATCACAGATACGCAGTATTTT.

This rearrangement joins TRBV7-9 to TRBJ1-2; D not certain. Trimming left V 7 bases short and J 4 bases short, with 10 bases between. Germline-derived CDR1 and CDR2 are SEHNR and FQNEAQ (reference sequence). This CDR3 has 12 residues. CDR3 loop: CASKSSSYGYTF. The CDR3 nucleotides are TGTGCCAGCAAAAGTTCGAGCTATGGCTACACCTTC.